The 27 T cell receptor beta chains given below trace back to one sample, sequenced in a study of T cell repertoires in cytomegalovirus infection. TCRdb re-derived calls from the reads in MiXCR, one entry per CDR3 protein. The sample includes approximately 160,000 distinct CDR3 sequences, 15% to 20% of them seen just once. The sequenced sample consisted of CD8+ T cells from PBMCs. The source is a human donor in good health (CMV status not recorded). Some clones in this sample may be carry-over from other donors' samples.

This clonotype came up a few times. This chain joins TRBV6-2 or TRBV6-3 and TRBJ2-1; 7 nucleotides match TRBD2. Germline values: CDR1 MNHEY, CDR2 SVGEGT. The junction had 5 bases not matched to a gene; V was cut back by 4 bases and J by 2 bases. The length of the CDR3 is 15 residues. CDR3 nucleotide sequence: TGTGCCAGCAGTTCCCCGGGAGGCACCTACAATGAGCAGTTCTTC. Amino acids: CASSSPGGTYNEQFF.

This clonotype has just a few counts. The chain recombines TRBV7-2 with TRBJ2-2; perhaps D is TRBD1 or TRBD2 (6 bases each). Germline-derived CDR1 and CDR2 are SGHTA and FQGNSA. Trimming cost V 5 bases and J 5 bases, with 18 bases left between them. The CDR3 is 16 residues long. Written as DNA, the CDR3 is TGTGCCAGCAGCCCTGTACTAGCAGGGGAAACCGGGGAGCTGTTTTTT. Translating gives CASSPVLAGETGELFF.

This clonotype is medium-sized. The genes are TRBV28 and TRBJ2-3; D possibly corresponds to TRBD2 (6 bases). The germline V and J ends were trimmed by 6 bases and 0 bases, with 16 bases remaining between them. Germline V CDR1 and CDR2: MDHEN, SYDVKM. The CDR3 has 16 residues. The CDR3 is CASSEISGTSTDTQYF. The CDR3 nucleotides are TGTGCCAGCAGCGAAATATCAGGGACTAGCACAGATACGCAGTATTTT.

The chain uses TRBV7-2 and TRBJ2-5; 9 bases are shared with TRBD2. V trimming: 2 bases; J trimming: 3 bases; junction bases outside the gene matches: 10. The CDR3 is 17 residues long. Germline V gives CDR1 SGHTA, CDR2 FQGNSA. Here the CDR3 reads CASSLNVRVAGEETQYF. DNA for the CDR3: TGTGCCAGCAGCTTAAACGTTAGGGTAGCGGGGGAAGAGACCCAGTACTTC.

CDR3 loop: CASSFGAITDTQYF. The CDR3 nucleotides are TGTGCCAGCAGCTTCGGAGCAATCACAGATACGCAGTATTTT. The rearrangement joins TRBV7-6 to TRBJ2-3; D call uncertain. The CDR3 runs to 14 residues. Trimming removed 3 bases from V and 2 bases from J, with 9 bases in between. CDR1 and CDR2 from the germline V gene are SGHVS and FNYEAQ. The whole variable domain, filled in from reference TRBV7-6 and TRBJ2-3, reads GAGVSQSPRYKVTKRGQDVALRCDPISGHVSLYWYRQALGQGPEFLTYFNYEAQQDKSGLPNDRFSAERPEGSISTLTIQRTEQRDSAMYRCASSFGAITDTQYFGPGTRLTVL.

This clonotype appeared a few times. V and J are TRBV2 and TRBJ2-3, with a tentative D call TRBD2 (5 bases). The CDR3 totals 16 residues. Germline assignment: CDR1 SNHLY and CDR2 FYNNEI. Trimming took 1 base from V and 0 from J, leaving 11 bases between them. The CDR3 region is CASSEGEGVSTDTQYF. For the CDR3, the DNA is TGTGCCAGCAGTGAAGGCGAGGGAGTGAGCACAGATACGCAGTATTTT.

This clonotype turned up a few times. The junction departs from the called germline gene at one end, perhaps through a read error. This chain joins TRBV6-4 and TRBJ2-1; 12 bases match TRBD2. This CDR3 is 16 amino acids long. CDR1 and CDR2 (germline): MRHNA, SNTAGT. CDR3 sequence: CASSDASGGDYSEQFF. In nucleotides, the CDR3 is TGTGCCAGCAGTGATGCTAGCGGGGGGGATTACAGTGAGCAGTTCTTC.

V gene TRBV5-1 combines with J gene TRBJ2-7; D is uncertain. CDR1 and CDR2 (germline): SGHRS, YFSETQ. The CDR3 runs to 12 residues. Trimming took 0 bases from V and 6 from J, leaving 7 bases between them. CDR3 sequence (DNA): TGCGCCAGCAGCTTGGGCCAGGCCGAGCAGTACTTC. Translating gives CASSLGQAEQYF.

The chain couples TRBV20-1 to TRBJ2-1; TRBD1 matches at 9 bases. The V and J ends lost 0 bases and 1 base, in that order; junction bases with no gene match: 13. Germline V gives CDR1 DFQATT, CDR2 SNEGSKA (reference sequence). The CDR3 has 19 residues. In DNA, the CDR3 is TGCAGTGCTAGAGAATACCGAGACAGGGGGAGGGGGTCCTACAATGAGCAGTTCTTC. Residues: CSAREYRDRGRGSYNEQFF.

The sample holds a few counts of this clonotype. V is TRBV7-9 and J is TRBJ1-1; 8 bases are a match to TRBD1. V gave up 4 bases and J gave up 4 bases; unmatched junction bases: 8. Germline V lookup: CDR1 SEHNR, CDR2 FQNEAQ (reference sequence). This CDR3 has 15 amino acids. The CDR3 loop is CASSSEDRAPTEAFF. In DNA, the CDR3 is TGTGCCAGCAGCTCAGAGGACAGGGCCCCCACTGAAGCTTTCTTT.

The chain is built from TRBV7-8 and TRBJ2-1, with D perhaps matching TRBD1 or TRBD2 (5 bases each). The V end lost 3 bases, the J end lost 5 bases, and 8 bases lay between the germline ends. This CDR3 has 13 amino acids. CDR1 is SGHVS, CDR2 FQNEAQ, per germline. Here the CDR3 reads CASSFRGNNEQFF. DNA for the CDR3: TGTGCCAGCAGCTTCCGGGGCAACAATGAGCAGTTCTTC.

This clonotype was counted many times. J is TRBJ1-5 and V is TRBV15; no definite D call. Trimming pared 3 bases from V and 4 bases from J, leaving 7 bases between. Germline values: CDR1 LNHNV, CDR2 YYDKDF (reference sequence). This CDR3 is 13 amino acids long. CDR3 sequence: CATSSSGNQPQHF. The DNA for the CDR3 is TGTGCCACCAGCAGTAGCGGAAATCAGCCCCAGCATTTT.

The CDR3 sequence: CASSSGTGISNTGELFF. CDR3 DNA: TGTGCCAGCAGTTCCGGGACAGGGATCTCGAACACCGGGGAGCTGTTTTTT. The rearrangement uses TRBV27 and TRBJ2-2, with 9 nucleotides matching TRBD1. The V gene end was trimmed by 4 bases and the J gene end by 0 bases; junction bases not matched to a gene: 6. Germline V gene data show CDR1 as MNHEY and CDR2 as SMNVEV (reference sequence). The CDR3 is 17 amino acids.

The chain joins TRBV6-2 or TRBV6-3 to TRBJ2-7, with D uncertain. Per germline, CDR1 MNHEY and CDR2 SVGEGT. The V gene lost 6 bases and the J gene lost 1 base, with 10 bases spanning the gap. The CDR3 is 13 residues long. The DNA of the CDR3 is TGTGCCAGCAGAACCGTCCAATCCTACGAGCAGTACTTC. This gives the protein CASRTVQSYEQYF.

The chain couples TRBV5-6 to TRBJ2-5, with D possibly being TRBD2 (6 bases). Per germline, CDR1 SGHDT and CDR2 YYEEEE. Trimming left V 7 bases short and J 3 bases short, with 16 bases between. The CDR3 is 14 amino acids. CDR3 DNA: TGTGCCAGCTTGGAGGGGACGAATAAAGAGACCCAGTACTTC. Amino acid sequence: CASLEGTNKETQYF.

The rearrangement links TRBV5-5 to TRBJ2-7; a possible D gene is TRBD1 (6 bases). Trimming cost V 1 base and J 4 bases, with 33 bases left between them. CDR1 and CDR2 (germline): SGHKS, YYEKEE (reference sequence). This CDR3 region has 21 residues. CDR3 protein: CASSLIGGRDGTLKDIYEQYF. The CDR3, as DNA: TGTGCCAGCAGCTTGATTGGGGGACGGGACGGGACACTCAAAGATATTTACGAGCAGTACTTC.

This chain joins TRBV7-9 and TRBJ2-7; D call uncertain. Germline assignment: CDR1 SEHNR and CDR2 FQNEAQ (reference sequence). The length of the CDR3 is 12 residues. V lost 5 bases and J lost 5, with 10 bases in between. The chain's CDR3 is CASSRDMDEQYF. In DNA form, the CDR3 reads TGTGCCAGCAGCCGAGATATGGACGAGCAGTACTTC.

A few counts support this clonotype. The chain has TRBV6-4 and TRBJ2-7, with D possibly matching TRBD2 (6 bases). This CDR3 region has 13 residues. Trimming took 0 bases from V and 9 from J, leaving 12 bases between them. From germline, CDR1 is MRHNA and CDR2 SNTAGT. CDR3 residues: CASSDSSWGVQYF. The CDR3 nucleotides are TGTGCCAGCAGTGACTCGAGCTGGGGGGTGCAGTACTTC.

This chain uses TRBV29-1 with TRBJ1-3, with 7 bases identical to TRBD1. The CDR3 sequence is 15 residues long. Germline CDR1 and CDR2: SQVTM and ANQGSEA. V shed 0 bases and J 4 bases; nucleotides not matched to a gene: 6. The CDR3 DNA reads as TGCAGCGTTGAAGACGGGCAGGGGGAAGGAAACACCATATATTTT. Protein: CSVEDGQGEGNTIYF. The whole variable domain, filled in from reference TRBV29-1 and TRBJ1-3, reads SAVISQKPSRDICQRGTSLTIQCQVDSQVTMMFWYRQQPGQSLTLIATANQGSEATYESGFVIDKFPISRPNLTFSTLTVSNMSPEDSSIYLCSVEDGQGEGNTIYFGEGSWLTVV.

Notes on this clonotype: An end of the junction does not agree with germline; a read error may underlie this. This chain links TRBV24-1 with TRBJ2-1; D remains unclear. The length of the CDR3 is 13 residues. CDR1 is KGHDR, CDR2 SFDVKD, per germline. CDR3 sequence (DNA): TGTGCCACCAGTGGAAAAGGGTACAATGAGCAGTTCTTT. It translates to CATSGKGYNEQFF.

This clonotype was found a few times. The chain joins TRBV6-2 or TRBV6-3 to TRBJ2-7, with a tentative D call TRBD2 (6 bases). This CDR3 spans 14 amino acids. The germline V gene has CDR1 MNHEY and CDR2 SVGEGT. Trimming took 0 bases from V and 4 from J, leaving 10 bases between them. The CDR3 region is CASSYSGRFYEQYF. The DNA for the CDR3 is TGTGCCAGCAGTTACTCGGGGAGGTTTTACGAGCAGTACTTC.

This clonotype has just a few counts. The chain couples TRBV14 to TRBJ2-7, with 7 bases matching TRBD2. The trim removed 1 base at V and 3 bases at J, leaving 3 bases unmatched. CDR1 SGHDN and CDR2 FVKESK come from the germline V gene. This CDR3 comprises 14 residues. The CDR3 DNA is TGTGCCAGCAGCCAAGGGGACTACCTCTACGAGCAGTACTTC. As protein: CASSQGDYLYEQYF.

With respect to this clonotype: One junction end does not reproduce the germline sequence, and a read error may be involved. The J gene is TRBJ2-7, the V gene TRBV7-8; D gene ambiguous. The CDR3 contains 14 residues. Germline CDR1 is SGHVS and CDR2 is FQNEAQ. DNA of the CDR3: TGTGCCAGCAGCTCCCGGGTGGCGGCTTACGTGCAGTACTTC. It specifies CASSSRVAAYVQYF.

The gene calls are TRBV15 and TRBJ1-5; no definite D call. CDR1 is LNHNV, CDR2 YYDKDF, per germline (reference sequence). This CDR3 contains 15 residues. V dropped 0 bases and J dropped 2 bases, with 8 bases sitting between them. The CDR3 region is CATSRDPGGNQPQHF. As DNA, the CDR3 is TGTGCCACCAGCAGAGACCCGGGAGGCAATCAGCCCCAGCATTTT.

The CDR3: CATSRDLGATQAFF. The CDR3 nucleotides read TGTGCCACCAGCAGAGATCTTGGGGCTACACAAGCTTTCTTT. This chain joins TRBV15 and TRBJ1-1, with D tentatively TRBD1 (5 bases). Trimming removed 0 bases at V and 9 bases at J, with 14 bases between. The V gene's germline CDR1 is LNHNV and CDR2 YYDKDF (reference sequence). The CDR3 is made up of 14 amino acids.

This clonotype occurred a few times. The chain links TRBV4-1 to TRBJ2-1; TRBD2 might be the D (5 bases). The CDR3 is 14 amino acids. V was clipped by 6 bases and J by 9 bases, with 18 bases between them. Germline lookup yields CDR1 MGHRA and CDR2 YSYEKL. For the CDR3, the DNA is TGCGCCAGCAGTCCAAAAAGGACTCTCGCTGAGCAGTTCTTC. Its translation: CASSPKRTLAEQFF.

The V gene is TRBV7-9, the J gene TRBJ2-6, with D possibly matching TRBD1 (6 bases). CDR1 and CDR2 (germline): SEHNR, FQNEAQ (reference sequence). The CDR3 spans 16 residues. The V end was cut by 5 bases, the J end by 2 bases, with 13 bases between. The CDR3 DNA reads as TGTGCCAGCAGCCTACCCCAGGGGCCTGGGGCCAACGTCCTGACTTTC. It codes for CASSLPQGPGANVLTF. Full variable domain (missing parts from reference TRBV7-9 and TRBJ2-6): DTGVSQNPRHKITKRGQNVTFRCDPISEHNRLYWYRQTLGQGPEFLTYFQNEAQLEKSRLLSDRFSAERPKGSFSTLEIQRTEQGDSAMYLCASSLPQGPGANVLTFGAGSRLTVL.